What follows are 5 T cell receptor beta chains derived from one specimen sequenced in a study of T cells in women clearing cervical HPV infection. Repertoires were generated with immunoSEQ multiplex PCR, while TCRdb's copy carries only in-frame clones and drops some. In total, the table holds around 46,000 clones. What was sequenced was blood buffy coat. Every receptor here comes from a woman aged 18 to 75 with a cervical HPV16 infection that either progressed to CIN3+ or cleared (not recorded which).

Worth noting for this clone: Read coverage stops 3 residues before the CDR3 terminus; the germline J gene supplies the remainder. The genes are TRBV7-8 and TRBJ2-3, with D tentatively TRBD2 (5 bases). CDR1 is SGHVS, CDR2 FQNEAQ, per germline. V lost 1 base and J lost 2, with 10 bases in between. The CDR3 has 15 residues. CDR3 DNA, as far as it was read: TGTGCCAGCAGCTTAGTGTGGACTCACACAGATACG. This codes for CASSLVWTHTDT. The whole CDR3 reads CASSLVWTHTDTQYF. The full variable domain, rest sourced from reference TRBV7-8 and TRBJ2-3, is GAGVSQSPRYKVAKRGQDVALRCDPISGHVSLFWYQQALGQGPEFLTYFQNEAQLDKSGLPSDRFFAERPEGSVSTLKIQRTQQEDSAVYLCASSLVWTHTDTQYFGPGTRLTVL.

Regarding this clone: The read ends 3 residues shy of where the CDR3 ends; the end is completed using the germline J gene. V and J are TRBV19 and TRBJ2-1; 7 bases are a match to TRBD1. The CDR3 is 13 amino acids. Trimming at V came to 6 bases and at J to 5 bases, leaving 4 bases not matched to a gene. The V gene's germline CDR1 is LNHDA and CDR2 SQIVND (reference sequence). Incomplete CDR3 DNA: TGTGCCAGTAGCAGGACAGGAGACAATGAG. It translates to CASSRTGDNE. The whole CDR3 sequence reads CASSRTGDNEQFF.

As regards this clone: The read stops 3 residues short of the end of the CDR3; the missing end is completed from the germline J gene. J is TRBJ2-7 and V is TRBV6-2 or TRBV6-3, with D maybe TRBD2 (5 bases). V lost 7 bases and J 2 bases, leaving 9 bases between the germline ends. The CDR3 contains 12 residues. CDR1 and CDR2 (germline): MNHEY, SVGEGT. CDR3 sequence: CASTYGAYEQYF. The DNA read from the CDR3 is TGTGCCAGCACCTACGGGGCCTACGAG.

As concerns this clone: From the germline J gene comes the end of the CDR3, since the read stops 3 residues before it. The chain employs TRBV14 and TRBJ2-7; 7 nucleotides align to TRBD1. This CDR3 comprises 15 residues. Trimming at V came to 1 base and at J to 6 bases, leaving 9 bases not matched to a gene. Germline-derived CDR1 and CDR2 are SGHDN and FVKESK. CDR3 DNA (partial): TGTGCCAGCAGCCAAGGATACTTTTCAGGGGGCGAG. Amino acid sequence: CASSQGYFSGGE. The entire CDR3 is CASSQGYFSGGEQYF.

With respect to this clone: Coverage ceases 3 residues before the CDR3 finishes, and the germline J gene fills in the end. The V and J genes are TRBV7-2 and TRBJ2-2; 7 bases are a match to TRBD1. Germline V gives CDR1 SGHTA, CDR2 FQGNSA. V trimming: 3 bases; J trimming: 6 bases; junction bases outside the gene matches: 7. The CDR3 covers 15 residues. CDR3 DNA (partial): TGTGCCAGCAGCTTGACAGGGAATTGGGCCGGGGAG. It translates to CASSLTGNWAGE. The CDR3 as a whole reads CASSLTGNWAGELFF.